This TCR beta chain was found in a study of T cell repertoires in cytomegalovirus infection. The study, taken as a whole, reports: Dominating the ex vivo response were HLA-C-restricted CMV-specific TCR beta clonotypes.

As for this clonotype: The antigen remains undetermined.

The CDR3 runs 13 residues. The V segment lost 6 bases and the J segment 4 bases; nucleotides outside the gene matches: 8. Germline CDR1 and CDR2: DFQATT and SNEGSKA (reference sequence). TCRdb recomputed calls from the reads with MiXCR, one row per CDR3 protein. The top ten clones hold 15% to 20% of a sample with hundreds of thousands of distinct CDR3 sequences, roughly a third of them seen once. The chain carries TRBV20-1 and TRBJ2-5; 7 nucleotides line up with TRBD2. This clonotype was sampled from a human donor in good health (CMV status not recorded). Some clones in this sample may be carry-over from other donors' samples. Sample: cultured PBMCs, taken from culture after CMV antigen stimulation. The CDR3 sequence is CSAPLGGGETQYF. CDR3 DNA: TGCAGTGCCCCTTTGGGGGGGGGAGAGACCCAGTACTTC.